This T cell receptor (beta chain) was documented in a study of T cell changes during pregnancy in multiple sclerosis. The data were produced by immunoSEQ multiplex PCR, yet TCRdb's version contains in-frame clones alone and is incomplete. The table has 55,000 or so clones, about nine tenths seen once. The CDR3 has 14 residues. Germline CDR1 SNHLY, CDR2 FYNNEI. Trimming removed 11 bases from V and 6 bases from J, with 19 bases in between. The TCR sequence derives from a female donor with multiple sclerosis, enrolled in a pregnancy study. The genes are TRBV2 and TRBJ1-4; D is undetermined. The sample was CD4+ T cells from peripheral blood mononuclear cells, taken in the first trimester of pregnancy. CDR3 bases: TGTGCCTCCTCGAGGAGGGATGGCTATGAAAAACTGTTTTTT. Protein sequence: CASSRRDGYEKLFF.